The sequence of this T cell receptor (beta chain) was determined in a study of blood T cell repertoires in COVID-19 (dated by TCRdb to about 2020). Regarding the study in general: Samples from collaborators originated in the United States, Italy and Spain and spanned both the acute and convalescent phases of COVID-19. The prospective study material was composed of cDNA or gDNA derived from T cells, B-cell-depleted T cells, or PBMCs. Deeply sampled blood TCRbeta repertoires from subjects exposed to, actively infected with, or recovered from COVID-19 were included in the dataset. The repertoires were released in a freely available public database intended as a resource for research on the immune response to SARS-CoV-2. The samples were drawn from two sources: the first 160 participants of the ongoing ImmuneRACE study, and 1,254 subjects contributed by 6 global collaborators. The sample metadata nearly always contained a de-identified subject ID, COVID-19 status, age in years and sex. Where available, HLA class I and class II types were obtained from metadata supplied by the sample provider rather than from assay-based typing.

Summary of the overall study and its limitations: The amount of clinical and demographic metadata varied by source and participant and was provided uncurated.

TCRbeta CDR3 regions were amplified from genomic DNA using the immunoSEQ Assay, a bias-controlled multiplex PCR. The study's processing was this. The number of nucleated cells in each sample was estimated from the amplification of reference gene primers within the assay. Sequence reads were collapsed and filtered to measure the absolute abundance of every unique TCRbeta CDR3 rearrangement. For each sample, productive Simpson clonality was calculated as the square root of Simpson's diversity index across productive rearrangements. The table comes from immuneACCESS by way of TCRdb, which keeps in-frame sequences with V and J called. Part of the clones is missing from these tables; in studies checked, under half for an unresolved V gene and the rest for unknown reasons. Clone size and V and J calls were adopted from that table, with D and trimming inferred from the DNA. In this sample the table shows under 110,000 clones, around 87% of which occur a single time. Clones ranked in the top ten supply 9.5% to 13% of the sample.

In the case of this clone: No cognate antigen has been identified for it. The input lacks base qualities; no much larger clone sits a single base away.

Each collaborating institution followed its own protocols to collect whole blood in K2EDTA tubes. Collaborator samples were shipped for TCRbeta analysis as frozen whole blood, isolated PBMCs, or DNA extracted from either sample type. The sequenced sample consisted of peripheral blood. The sequence derives from a young woman with acute or convalescent COVID-19.

Here is the DNA: TGTGCCAGCAGTCAGGGGGCCCCCTACAATGAGCAGTTCTTC. The translation is CASSQGAPYNEQFF. The V and J genes are TRBV6-6 and TRBJ2-1, and TRBD1 aligns with 8 junction nucleotides. After removal of 5 bases from V and 2 bases from J, the junction retains 2 bases not matched to a gene. The CDR3 has 14 amino acids, counting the end cysteine and phenylalanine. The kept DNA is CDR3 alone, 42 bases in frame from the first base. The CDR1 and CDR2 encoded by the germline V gene (reference sequence) are MNHNY and SVGAGI.